The subject of this entry is one T cell receptor beta chain. The CDR3 runs to 15 residues. CDR1 SNHLY and CDR2 FYNNEI come from the germline V gene. V was clipped by 4 bases and J by 0 bases, with 11 bases between them. These data belong to a study of blood T cell repertoires in COVID-19. Method: immunoSEQ multiplex PCR; TCRdb's copy keeps in-frame clones and lacks some. Of around 250,000 clones listed, roughly 80% were seen once; the top ten hold roughly 4.6%. The source is a man in his 60s who had recovered from COVID-19. This chain connects TRBV2 to TRBJ2-3; D remains ambiguous. Material for sequencing was peripheral blood. The CDR3 DNA is TGTGCCAGCAGTGGACAACCCTCTAGCACAGATACGCAGTATTTT. This sequence encodes CASSGQPSSTDTQYF.